The 17 T cell receptor beta chains given below trace back to one sample, sequenced in a study of blood T cell repertoires in COVID-19. Measured with immunoSEQ multiplex PCR; TCRdb has only the in-frame clones, and not every one. The profile shows 130,000 or so clones, around nine tenths of them singletons. Specimen: peripheral blood. These receptors all stem from a woman aged 55 to 70 with acute or convalescent COVID-19.

This clone was observed once. J is TRBJ2-5 and V is TRBV18; no clear D gene. The germline V gene encodes CDR1 KGHSH and CDR2 LQKENI. V lost 4 bases, J lost 3 bases, and 9 bases lay in between. This CDR3 is 13 amino acids long. The CDR3 protein is CASSLNSKETQYF. CDR3 DNA sequence: TGTGCCAGCTCACTCAATTCCAAAGAGACCCAGTACTTC.

The chain recombines TRBV7-3 with TRBJ2-1; no firm D call. Per the germline V gene, CDR1 is SGHTA and CDR2 is FQGTGA. The CDR3 runs to 15 residues. The V end was cut by 6 bases, the J end by 12 bases, with 24 bases between. The CDR3 nucleotides read TGTGCCAGCAGTTCTACCCCGGCGGCTACAATCCCGCAGTTCTTC. Its protein is CASSSTPAATIPQFF.

This sequence joins TRBV25-1 and TRBJ2-3; TRBD2 matches 8 bases. The CDR3 totals 15 residues. Germline CDR1 MGHDK, CDR2 SYGVNS. J gave up 4 bases and V 0 bases, and 3 bases lay outside the gene matches. CDR3 in amino acids: CASSEYGGAADTQYF. In nucleotides, the CDR3 is TGTGCCAGCAGTGAATACGGGGGGGCGGCAGATACGCAGTATTTT.

The V and J genes are TRBV4-2 and TRBJ1-2, with D perhaps matching TRBD1 (5 bases). The CDR3 has 16 residues. V was shortened by 2 bases and J by 4 bases, with 17 bases between the two germline ends. CDR1 is LGHNA, CDR2 YNFKEQ, per germline. The CDR3 here is CASSQNRQPSFYGYTF. The CDR3 nucleotides are TGTGCCAGCAGCCAAAACCGACAGCCAAGCTTCTATGGCTACACCTTC.

The chain uses TRBV5-8 and TRBJ2-6, with 7 nucleotides matching TRBD1. The length of the CDR3 is 18 residues. The germline V gene has CDR1 SGHTS and CDR2 YDEGEE. The trim removed 0 bases at V and 1 base at J, leaving 7 bases unmatched. CDR3 bases: TGTGCCAGCAGCTTGGGGGACAGCCAGACGTCTGGGGCCAACGTCCTGACTTTC. Its translation is CASSLGDSQTSGANVLTF.

The chain uses TRBV4-3 and TRBJ1-6; possible D gene TRBD1, 5 bases. The CDR3 is 17 residues long. Trimming cost V 1 base and J 10 bases, with 20 bases left between them. CDR1 and CDR2 from the germline V gene are LGHNA and YSLEER. CDR3 in DNA: TGCGCCAGCAGCCAAGGGTACTCCGGGCAGGGAGGCTCACCCCTCCACTTT. Amino acids: CASSQGYSGQGGSPLHF.

This clone occurred once. CDR3 in amino acids: CASSQVQVRDGYTF. The DNA of the CDR3 is TGTGCCAGCAGCCAAGTTCAGGTTCGCGATGGCTACACCTTC. The J gene is TRBJ1-2, the V gene TRBV4-2; D ambiguous. The length of the CDR3 is 14 residues. CDR1 is LGHNA and CDR2 is YNFKEQ in the germline V gene. Deletions cut 1 base from V and 6 bases from J, with 12 bases between.

The chain links TRBV6-5 to TRBJ2-1, with 7 bases fitting TRBD2. The junction had 2 bases not matched to a gene; V was cut back by 3 bases and J by 3 bases. Germline V gene sequence: CDR1 MNHEY, CDR2 SVGAGI. The length of the CDR3 is 14 residues. The CDR3 nucleotides are TGTGCCAGCAGTTATGGGGGGGACTACAATGAGCAGTTCTTC. It is translated as CASSYGGDYNEQFF.

V is TRBV28 and J is TRBJ1-1; 7 bases are a match to TRBD1. Germline V gives CDR1 MDHEN, CDR2 SYDVKM. CDR3 length equals 12 residues. The junction had 9 bases not matched to a gene; V was cut back by 7 bases and J by 10 bases. The DNA of the CDR3 is TGTGCCAGCACAAACAGGGGACGGGGAGCTTTCTTT. This encodes CASTNRGRGAFF.

Here the CDR3 DNA reads TGCGCCAGCAGCCGAGGGGCTAGCGGGGGGGAAGAGACCCAGTACTTC. It codes for CASSRGASGGEETQYF. The rearrangement uses TRBV5-1 and TRBJ2-5, with 12 bases aligning to TRBD2. Germline V gene data show CDR1 as SGHRS and CDR2 as YFSETQ. V lost 4 bases to trimming and J lost 3 bases; unmatched junction nucleotides: 7. This CDR3 region has 16 residues.

The chain employs TRBV6-2 or TRBV6-3 and TRBJ2-6; 7 bases line up with TRBD2. The trim removed 1 base at V and 2 bases at J, leaving 5 bases unmatched. Germline loops: CDR1 MNHEY, CDR2 SVGEGT. This CDR3 comprises 17 residues. CDR3: CASSYLAGVAGANVLTF. In DNA form, the CDR3 reads TGTGCCAGCAGTTACTTGGCGGGGGTAGCTGGGGCCAACGTCCTGACTTTC.

This clone was seen a single time. This chain links TRBV28 with TRBJ2-7; weak D call: TRBD2 (6 bases). The CDR3 contains 15 residues. The germline V gene encodes CDR1 MDHEN and CDR2 SYDVKM. The V gene lost 1 base and the J gene lost 4 bases, with 14 bases spanning the gap. The CDR3 here is CASSLLAGTGYEQYF. Here the CDR3 DNA reads TGTGCCAGCAGTTTATTGGCGGGGACGGGATACGAGCAGTACTTC.

V gene TRBV6-5 combines with J gene TRBJ1-4; TRBD1 is a possible D gene (6 bases). Germline lookup yields CDR1 MNHEY and CDR2 SVGAGI. Trimming took off 4 bases at V and 4 bases at J, with 16 bases between the two ends. This CDR3 contains 16 residues. CDR3 protein: CASSSTRTAYNEKLFF. The DNA for the CDR3 is TGTGCCAGCAGTTCGACCCGGACAGCTTATAATGAAAAACTGTTTTTT.

The chain recombines TRBV5-4 with TRBJ2-3, with 10 bases identical to TRBD2. Germline values: CDR1 SGHNT, CDR2 YYREEE (reference sequence). V lost 4 bases to trimming and J lost 1 base; unmatched junction nucleotides: 15. CDR3 length: 19 amino acids. CDR3 amino acids: CASSRILGGAGGGTDTQYF. CDR3 in DNA: TGTGCCAGCAGCCGCATCCTAGGTGGAGCGGGGGGGGGCACAGATACGCAGTATTTT.

This clone occurred once. The CDR3 nucleotides read TGTGCCAGCAGCCGTCCGGGGGTGGGTACAGATACGCAGTATTTT. This codes for CASSRPGVGTDTQYF. The chain is built from TRBV3-1 (or the pseudogene TRBV3-2) and TRBJ2-3; weak D call: TRBD2 (6 bases). Trimming took off 4 bases at V and 3 bases at J, with 14 bases between the two ends. Germline V gene lookup returns CDR1 LGHDT and CDR2 YNNKEL (reference sequence). The CDR3 contains 15 residues.

This clone occurred a few times. The CDR3 DNA reads as TGTGCCAGCAATGCAGGGGGCCATGAAAAACTGTTTTTT. Protein product: CASNAGGHEKLFF. This chain connects TRBV28 to TRBJ1-4; 8 nucleotides match TRBD1. Trimming removed 7 bases from V and 6 bases from J; junction bases left unmatched: 4. The length of the CDR3 is 13 residues. Germline-derived CDR1 and CDR2 are MDHEN and SYDVKM.

J is TRBJ2-1 and V is TRBV9; 7 bases are shared with TRBD2. The CDR3 is 16 residues long. The germline CDR1 and CDR2 sequences are SGDLS and YYNGEE. Trimming took 0 bases from V and 2 from J; bases not matched to a gene: 5. CDR3 loop: CASSVVGAGAYNEQFF. DNA for the CDR3: TGTGCCAGCAGCGTAGTGGGCGCGGGGGCCTACAATGAGCAGTTCTTC.